Each of the 23 T cell receptor beta chains below was sequenced from the same sample in a study of graft-versus-host responses after intestinal transplantation. Profiled with immunoSEQ multiplex PCR; TCRdb holds only in-frame clones, not every one. Of tens of thousands of clones in the sample, 75% to 95% were seen once. Specimen: PBMCs, collected roughly 660 days after intestinal transplant. The receptors were sampled from a human patient who received an intestinal transplant, so some T cells may come from the graft donor.

This clone has more than one count but fewer than ten. V gene TRBV30 combines with J gene TRBJ1-2, with a weak D call TRBD1 (6 bases). V lost 1 base, J lost 5 bases, and 8 bases lay in between. The CDR3 has 12 amino acids. From germline, CDR1 is GTSNPN and CDR2 SVGIG (reference sequence). The CDR3 sequence is CAWSGTDYGYTF. In DNA form, the CDR3 reads TGTGCCTGGAGTGGGACAGATTATGGCTACACCTTC.

The chain has TRBV9 and TRBJ2-1; TRBD1 is a possible D gene (6 bases). Per germline, CDR1 SGDLS and CDR2 YYNGEE. CDR3 length: 12 residues. The V and J ends lost 7 bases and 6 bases respectively, with 11 bases between them. Here the CDR3 reads CASGTGSNEQFF. CDR3 bases: TGTGCCAGCGGAACAGGGAGCAATGAGCAGTTCTTC. The complete variable domain, with remaining parts taken from reference TRBV9 and TRBJ2-1, reads DSGVTQTPKHLITATGQRVTLRCSPRSGDLSVYWYQQSLDQGLQFLIQYYNGEERAKGNILERFSAQQFPDLHSELNLSSLELGDSALYFCASGTGSNEQFFGPGTRLTVL.

The V gene is TRBV5-6, the J gene TRBJ1-2; D gene ambiguous. The germline V gene has CDR1 SGHDT and CDR2 YYEEEE. The V end was cut by 0 bases, the J end by 2 bases, with 8 bases between. The CDR3 is 14 residues long. The CDR3 nucleotides read TGTGCCAGCAGCTTGGAGCGACGGAACTATGGCTACACCTTC. Amino acid sequence: CASSLERRNYGYTF. Using reference TRBV5-6 and TRBJ1-2 for the parts outside the CDR3, the full variable domain is DAGVTQSPTHLIKTRGQQVTLRCSPKSGHDTVSWYQQALGQGPQFIFQYYEEEERQRGNFPDRFSGHQFPNYSSELNVNALLLGDSALYLCASSLERRNYGYTFGSGTRLTVV.

The chain couples TRBV4-1 to TRBJ2-7; D might be TRBD1 (5 bases). CDR1 is MGHRA and CDR2 is YSYEKL in the germline V gene. Trimming stripped 5 bases from V and 2 bases from J, with 10 bases between. CDR3 length equals 13 residues. The CDR3 reads CASSDSGTYEQYF. CDR3 in DNA: TGCGCCAGCAGCGATTCAGGGACCTACGAGCAGTACTTC.

The DNA for the CDR3 is TGTGCCAGCAGCCTAGTTAGCGGGGGGGGCCTCGGAGAGCAGTTCTTC. Protein product: CASSLVSGGGLGEQFF. The V gene is TRBV6-4, the J gene TRBJ2-1, with 11 bases fitting TRBD2. CDR3 length equals 16 residues. Per the germline V gene, CDR1 is MRHNA and CDR2 is SNTAGT. V gave up 6 bases and J gave up 10 bases; unmatched junction bases: 14.

The chain is built from TRBV5-6 and TRBJ2-7; TRBD1 is a possible D gene (6 bases). Trimming removed 3 bases from V and 5 bases from J, with 12 bases in between. Germline V gene sequence: CDR1 SGHDT, CDR2 YYEEEE. This CDR3 region has 13 residues. The CDR3 loop is CASSWGRRDEQYF. CDR3 sequence (DNA): TGTGCCAGCAGCTGGGGGCGCAGGGACGAGCAGTACTTC.

This sequence joins TRBV7-9 and TRBJ2-7; D remains ambiguous. Trimming cost V 6 bases and J 0 bases, with 12 bases left between them. The CDR3 is made up of 14 amino acids. The germline CDR1 and CDR2 sequences are SEHNR and FQNEAQ (reference sequence). The CDR3 DNA is TGTGCCAGCAGTCTCGACAAGAGCTCCTACGAGCAGTACTTC. Its protein product is CASSLDKSSYEQYF.

In nucleotides, the CDR3 is TGTGCCAGCAGTGGCCCCCGCCAGTTACAAGACAGGGGGAATCAGCCCCAGCATTTT. This translates into CASSGPRQLQDRGNQPQHF. The chain recombines TRBV2 with TRBJ1-5, with 9 positions matching TRBD1. This CDR3 comprises 19 residues. Germline CDR1 reads SNHLY; CDR2 reads FYNNEI. J lost 4 bases, V lost 4 bases, and 17 bases had no gene match.

V is TRBV10-3 and J is TRBJ1-5, with D possibly TRBD1 on 6 matching bases. Germline assignment: CDR1 ENHRY and CDR2 SYGVKD. The ends were cut back, 3 bases at V and 7 bases at J, with 10 bases in the middle. The CDR3 consists of 13 residues. CDR3 sequence reads: CAISEGGWQPQHF. In DNA, the CDR3 is TGTGCCATCAGTGAAGGGGGTTGGCAGCCCCAGCATTTT.

This chain uses TRBV7-3 with TRBJ1-6, with 10 bases aligning to TRBD1. The CDR3 runs 14 residues. Per the germline V gene, CDR1 is SGHTA and CDR2 is FQGTGA. V was clipped by 3 bases and J by 7 bases; unmatched bases: 0. CDR3 in DNA: TGTGCCAGCAGCTTGGACAGGGGGAATTCACCCCTCCACTTT. This codes for CASSLDRGNSPLHF.

This clone has only one observation. The rearrangement joins TRBV30 to TRBJ1-1; TRBD1 matches 10 bases. The CDR3 is 13 amino acids. Trimming cost V 3 bases and J 11 bases; bases outside gene matches: 9. Germline V CDR1 and CDR2: GTSNPN, SVGIG (reference sequence). The CDR3 bases are TGTGCCTGGAGACGACAGGGGGCTCCTGGGGCTTTCTTT. Its protein is CAWRRQGAPGAFF.

The V gene is TRBV6-6, the J gene TRBJ2-3, with D perhaps given as TRBD1 or TRBD2 (5 bases each). Trimming removed 3 bases at V and 2 bases at J, with 12 bases between. The CDR3 loop spans 15 amino acids. CDR1 and CDR2 from the germline V gene are MNHNY and SVGAGI (reference sequence). In nucleotides, the CDR3 is TGTGCCAGCAGTTATTGGACGGGGACCACAGATACGCAGTATTTT. Amino acid sequence: CASSYWTGTTDTQYF.

This clone occurred once. The sample holds other DNA sequences that translate to the same CDR3. The V and J genes are TRBV7-3 and TRBJ1-5; D unresolved. Germline V gene data show CDR1 as SGHTA and CDR2 as FQGTGA. Trimming stripped 1 base from V and 2 bases from J, with 6 bases between. The CDR3 sequence is 14 residues long. The chain's CDR3 is CASSLIWGNQPQHF. CDR3 nucleotides: TGTGCCAGCAGCTTAATCTGGGGCAATCAGCCCCAGCATTTT.

V gene TRBV27 combines with J gene TRBJ2-7; D unresolved. This CDR3 spans 12 amino acids. V was shortened by 4 bases and J by 3 bases, with 7 bases between the two germline ends. Germline lookup yields CDR1 MNHEY and CDR2 SMNVEV (reference sequence). The CDR3 DNA sequence: TGTGCCAGCAGTTCTTCCCTCTACGAGCAGTACTTC. Its protein product is CASSSSLYEQYF.

V usage is TRBV18 and J usage is TRBJ2-5, with D perhaps TRBD1 or TRBD2 (6 bases each). From germline, CDR1 is KGHSH and CDR2 LQKENI. CDR3 size: 15 residues. V was cut by 3 bases and J by 5 bases, with 16 bases left in between. CDR3 in amino acids: CASSPSGLTGETQYF. CDR3 nucleotide sequence: TGTGCCAGCTCACCTTCGGGACTTACAGGGGAGACCCAGTACTTC.

The rearrangement links TRBV6-5 to TRBJ1-2, with D perhaps TRBD1 (6 bases). Deletions cut 6 bases from V and 5 bases from J, with 10 bases between. The CDR3 runs to 12 residues. Germline lookup yields CDR1 MNHEY and CDR2 SVGAGI. The CDR3 spells CASSSTGYGYTF. In DNA form, the CDR3 reads TGTGCCAGCAGCTCAACAGGGTATGGCTACACCTTC.

This clone showed up just once. CDR3 in amino acids: CAISRDSTTDTQYF. The CDR3 nucleotides are TGTGCCATCAGCCGGGACTCCACCACAGATACGCAGTATTTT. The chain is built from TRBV10-3 and TRBJ2-3; TRBD2 might be the D (6 bases). The CDR3 is 14 residues long. V was shortened by 6 bases and J by 2 bases, with 12 bases between the two germline ends. Germline-derived CDR1 and CDR2 are ENHRY and SYGVKD.

This chain uses TRBV5-1 with TRBJ2-5; a possible D gene is TRBD2 (5 bases). The V gene lost 4 bases and the J gene lost 1 base, with 8 bases spanning the gap. CDR3 length equals 13 residues. The germline V gene has CDR1 SGHRS and CDR2 YFSETQ. CDR3: CASSPSLQETQYF. The CDR3 region has the DNA TGCGCCAGCAGCCCTAGCCTCCAAGAGACCCAGTACTTC.

The gene calls are TRBV4-2 and TRBJ2-5; D gene unclear. Germline V gene lookup returns CDR1 LGHNA and CDR2 YNFKEQ. This CDR3 is built from 13 residues. Trimming left V 5 bases short and J 3 bases short, with 10 bases between. CDR3 in amino acids: CASSSPTEETQYF. CDR3 DNA sequence: TGTGCCAGCAGCTCCCCGACGGAAGAGACCCAGTACTTC.

This clone appeared once. V is TRBV6-5 and J is TRBJ1-2; 11 positions agree with TRBD1. V lost 0 bases to trimming and J lost 3 bases; unmatched junction nucleotides: 0. The CDR3 is 15 residues long. Per the germline V gene, CDR1 is MNHEY and CDR2 is SVGAGI. Written as DNA, the CDR3 is TGTGCCAGCAGTTACTCGGGACAGGGGGACTATGGCTACACCTTC. Translated, it gives CASSYSGQGDYGYTF.

This chain links TRBV2 with TRBJ2-3, with D perhaps matching TRBD2 (6 bases). The V end lost 4 bases, the J end lost 1 base, and 6 bases lay between the germline ends. The CDR3 contains 13 residues. Germline loops: CDR1 SNHLY, CDR2 FYNNEI. CDR3 residues: CASSGGGTDTQYF. CDR3 DNA: TGTGCCAGCAGTGGGGGGGGCACAGATACGCAGTATTTT.

V usage is TRBV6-1 and J usage is TRBJ1-1; no clear D. CDR3 length: 13 amino acids. With 6 bases removed from V and 4 bases from J, the gap between germline ends came to 12 bases. Germline loops: CDR1 MNHNS, CDR2 SASEGT. Written as DNA, the CDR3 is TGTGCCAGCAGCCCCAGATACCCCACTGAAGCTTTCTTT. As protein: CASSPRYPTEAFF.

J is TRBJ1-5 and V is TRBV2, with D possibly being TRBD1 (5 bases). Germline CDR1 reads SNHLY; CDR2 reads FYNNEI. The CDR3 sequence is 13 residues long. V dropped 8 bases and J dropped 5 bases, with 13 bases sitting between them. This CDR3 is CASRWGRDQPQHF. In DNA, the CDR3 is TGTGCCAGCCGATGGGGGAGAGATCAGCCCCAGCATTTT.